This T cell receptor (beta chain) was recovered during a study of T-cell memory formation after mild COVID-19 listed by TCRdb under 2021. With respect to the entire study: TCR sequence clusters from the two donors were largely donor specific. T-cell clones expanding and contracting after mild COVID-19 in a couple of donors were tracked by longitudinal TCRalpha and TCRbeta repertoire sequencing. Two young, previously healthy adult volunteers made up the cohort, one male and one female. Overall study results and their limits: The second-wave clones that peaked on day 37 were not confirmed to be SARS-CoV-2 specific. Some responding clones were detected in pre-infection memory, which suggested that pre-existing cross-reactive memory T cells had joined the SARS-CoV-2 response. The study included only a couple of mild cases, and larger cohorts that include severe cases with pre-infection samples were judged to be necessary. Contracting CD4+ clones appeared mostly in the CM and EM memory subsets, whereas CD8+ clones were enriched in EMRA. Balanced CD4/CD8 phenotypes were observed for clones contracting from day 15 to 85, whereas a bias towards CD4+ was observed for a second wave of clones expanding from day 15 to 37.

Points on this clonotype: What this receptor recognizes is not known. The input lacks base qualities; no much larger clone sits a single base away.

V gives up 3 bases and J gives up 3 bases, and the segment between their germline ends measures 12 bases. Counted from cysteine to phenylalanine, this CDR3 has 15 amino acids. Kept here is only the CDR3 DNA, which spans 45 bases and is read in frame from base 1. The germline V gene supplies CDR1 MGHRA and CDR2 YSYEKL. Ficoll-Paque density gradient centrifugation was used to isolate PBMCs. For sequencing, an Illumina NovaSeq 6000 was employed. TCRalpha and TCRbeta cDNA libraries were built by 5'RACE with constant-segment primers, adding sample barcodes and unique molecular identifiers. RNA was extracted from every sample with Trizol reagent. The libraries were amplified in two PCR steps, and the second step added a second sample barcode and Illumina TruSeq adapters. The libraries were sequenced on an Illumina NovaSeq using 2 x 150 bp paired-end reads. Turning to the authors' computational methods: With migec v1.2.7, reads were demultiplexed and then collapsed into UMI-guided consensus sequences. Using mixcr v2.1.11, the UMI consensuses were aligned to TRA and TRB V and J templates and assembled into clonotypes. Clonotypes were classified as expanded or contracted when called significant by both edgeR and NoisET, with noise models trained on biological replicates. For edgeR calls, the thresholds were a false discovery rate-adjusted p below 0.01 and a log2 fold-change of 1. As an exploratory analysis of dynamics, max-normalized trajectories of the 1000 most abundant clonotypes were examined by PCA with hierarchical clustering. Separately sequenced CD4+ and CD8+ repertoires were used to assign the CD4 or CD8 phenotype of responding clones. TCRdb took the public reads, trimmed them with fastp at Q25, ran MiXCR for clone calling and kept in-frame beta chains. Duplicate CDR3 protein sequences are folded into a single record with the most common DNA and genes. It is TCRdb's table, rather than the study itself, that gives the V and J calls and clone size. Counted in this sample were fewer than 500,000 distinct CDR3 sequences; around a quarter of them appeared once. The top ten clonotypes cover about an eighth of the sample.

Sequencing used PBMCs or a T cell subset sorted from them (not recorded which). The chain couples TRBV4-1 to TRBJ2-1; the D call is possibly TRBD1 or TRBD2, each sharing 5 bases. The receptor was isolated from an adult woman who had mild COVID-19 (a few samples of this study predate the infection). The sample titles of this study are shuffled in the database, so cell type and time point are left out; the donor was told from shared clones. CDR3 sequence: CASSQPGRIYNEQFF. The bases read TGCGCCAGCAGCCAGCCGGGACGGATCTACAATGAGCAGTTCTTC.